This note documents a single TCR beta chain sequence. Trimming shortened V by 6 bases and J by 7 bases, and 13 bases separated the two germline ends. Per germline, CDR1 LNHDA and CDR2 SQIVND (reference sequence). The CDR3 runs 14 residues. These data come from a study of blood T cell repertoires in COVID-19. This table comes from immunoSEQ multiplex PCR, and its TCRdb copy is limited to in-frame clones, with some not included. The table has fewer than 200,000 clones, 70% to 90% seen once. The receptor comes from a man aged 55 to 69 who had recovered from COVID-19. The specimen was peripheral blood. The chain uses TRBV19 and TRBJ1-6; D perhaps matches TRBD1 (5 bases). The CDR3 DNA follows: TGTGCCAGTAGCCGACAGCTAACCAATTCACCCCTCCACTTT. Translation: CASSRQLTNSPLHF.